The present entry profiles one T cell receptor beta chain with its context. Its antigen is still unknown. The sample comes from a study of T cell responses to AZD1222 COVID-19 vaccine. Some clones are missing from TCRdb's copy, which holds only in-frame ones; the method was immunoSEQ multiplex PCR. Found here are fewer than 130,000 clones, 92% of them singletons; the top ten hold about 1.2%. Study-level results: The study reported that nearly half of spike-specific TCRs target unmutated variant regions. Baseline serology detected seropositivity in only a handful of AZD1222 recipients.

Germline V CDR1 and CDR2: LNHDA, SQIVND (reference sequence). This CDR3 is 19 amino acids long. The V and J ends lost 4 bases and 0 bases respectively, with 23 bases between them. This receptor was identified in an adult in good health. J is TRBJ2-3 and V is TRBV19, with D perhaps matching TRBD1 (5 bases). The sequencing here drew on peripheral blood, taken on day 0 of AZD1222 vaccination. Written as DNA, the CDR3 is TGTGCCAGTAGTAGAAGTGGATTCACAGGTCCTGGGAGCACAGATACGCAGTATTTT. It yields the protein CASSRSGFTGPGSTDTQYF.